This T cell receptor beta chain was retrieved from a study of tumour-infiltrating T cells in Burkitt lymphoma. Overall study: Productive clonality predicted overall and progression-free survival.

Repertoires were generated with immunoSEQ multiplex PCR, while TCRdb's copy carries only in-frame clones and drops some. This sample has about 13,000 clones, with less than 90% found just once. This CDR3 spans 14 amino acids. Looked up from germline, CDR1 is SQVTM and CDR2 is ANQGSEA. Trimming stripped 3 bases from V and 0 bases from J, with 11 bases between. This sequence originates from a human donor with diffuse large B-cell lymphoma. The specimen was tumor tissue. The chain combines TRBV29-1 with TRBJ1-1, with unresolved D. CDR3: CSVDSGSLNTEAFF. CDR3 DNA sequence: TGCAGCGTTGATTCGGGGTCACTGAACACTGAAGCTTTCTTT.